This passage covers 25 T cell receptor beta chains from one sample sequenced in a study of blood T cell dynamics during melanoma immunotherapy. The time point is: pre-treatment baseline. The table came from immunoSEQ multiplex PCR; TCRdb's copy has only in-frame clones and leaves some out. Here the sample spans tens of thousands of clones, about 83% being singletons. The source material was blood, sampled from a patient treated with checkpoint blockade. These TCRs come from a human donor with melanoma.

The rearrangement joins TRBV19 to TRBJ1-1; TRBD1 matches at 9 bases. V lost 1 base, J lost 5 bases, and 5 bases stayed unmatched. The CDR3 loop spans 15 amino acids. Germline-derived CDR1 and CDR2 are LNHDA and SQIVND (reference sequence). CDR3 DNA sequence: TGTGCCAGTAGTATAGGGGGACAGGGCCGAACTGAAGCTTTCTTT. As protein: CASSIGGQGRTEAFF.

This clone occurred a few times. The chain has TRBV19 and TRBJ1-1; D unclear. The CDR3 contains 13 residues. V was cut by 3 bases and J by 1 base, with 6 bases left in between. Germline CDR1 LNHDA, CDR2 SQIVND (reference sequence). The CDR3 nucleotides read TGTGCCAGTAGTATTTCTCCGAACACTGAAGCTTTCTTT. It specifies CASSISPNTEAFF.

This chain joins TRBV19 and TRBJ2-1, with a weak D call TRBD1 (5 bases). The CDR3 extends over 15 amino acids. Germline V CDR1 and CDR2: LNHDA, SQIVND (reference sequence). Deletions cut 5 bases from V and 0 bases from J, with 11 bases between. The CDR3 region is CASSEGASSYNEQFF. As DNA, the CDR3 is TGTGCCAGTAGTGAAGGGGCAAGCTCCTACAATGAGCAGTTCTTC. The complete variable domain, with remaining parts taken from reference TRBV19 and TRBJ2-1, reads DGGITQSPKYLFRKEGQNVTLSCEQNLNHDAMYWYRQDPGQGLRLIYYSQIVNDFQKGDIAEGYSVSREKKESFPLTVTSAQKNPTAFYLCASSEGASSYNEQFFGPGTRLTVL.

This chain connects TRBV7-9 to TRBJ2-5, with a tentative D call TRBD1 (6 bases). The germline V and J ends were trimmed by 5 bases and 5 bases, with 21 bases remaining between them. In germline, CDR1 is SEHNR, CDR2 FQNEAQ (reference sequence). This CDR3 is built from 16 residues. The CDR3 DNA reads TGTGCCAGCAGCCCCCAGGGAGTGGGGGCGAAGGAGACCCAGTACTTC. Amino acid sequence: CASSPQGVGAKETQYF.

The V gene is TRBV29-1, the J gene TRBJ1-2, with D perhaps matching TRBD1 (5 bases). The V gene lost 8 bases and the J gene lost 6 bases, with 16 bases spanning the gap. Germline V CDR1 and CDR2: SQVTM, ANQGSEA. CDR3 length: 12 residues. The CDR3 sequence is CSSREGRDGYTF. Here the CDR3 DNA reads TGCAGCTCCCGGGAGGGGAGGGATGGCTACACCTTC.

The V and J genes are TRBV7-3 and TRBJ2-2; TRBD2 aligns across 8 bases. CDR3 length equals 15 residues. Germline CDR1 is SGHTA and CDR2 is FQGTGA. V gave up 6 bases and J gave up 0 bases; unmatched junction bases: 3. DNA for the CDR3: TGTGCCAGCAGTCAAGCGGGGGCGAACACCGGGGAGCTGTTTTTT. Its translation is CASSQAGANTGELFF.

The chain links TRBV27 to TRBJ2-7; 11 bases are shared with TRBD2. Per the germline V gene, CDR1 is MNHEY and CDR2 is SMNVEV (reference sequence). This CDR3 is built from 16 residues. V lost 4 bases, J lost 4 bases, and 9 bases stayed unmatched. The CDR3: CASSSVSGRAGYEQYF. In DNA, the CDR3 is TGTGCCAGCAGTTCGGTTAGCGGGAGGGCCGGTTACGAGCAGTACTTC.

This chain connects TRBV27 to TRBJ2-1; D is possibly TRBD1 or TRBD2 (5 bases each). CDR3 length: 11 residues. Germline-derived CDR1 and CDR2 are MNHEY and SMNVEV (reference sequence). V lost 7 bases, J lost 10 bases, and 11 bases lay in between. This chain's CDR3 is CASTRGVEQFF. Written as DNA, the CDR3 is TGTGCCAGCACCCGAGGGGTGGAGCAGTTCTTC.

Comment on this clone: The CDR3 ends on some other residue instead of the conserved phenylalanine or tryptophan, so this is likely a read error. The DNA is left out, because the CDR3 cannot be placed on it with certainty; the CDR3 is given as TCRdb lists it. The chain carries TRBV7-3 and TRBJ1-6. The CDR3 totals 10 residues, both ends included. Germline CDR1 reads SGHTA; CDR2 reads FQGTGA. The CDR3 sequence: CASSPGPTRG.

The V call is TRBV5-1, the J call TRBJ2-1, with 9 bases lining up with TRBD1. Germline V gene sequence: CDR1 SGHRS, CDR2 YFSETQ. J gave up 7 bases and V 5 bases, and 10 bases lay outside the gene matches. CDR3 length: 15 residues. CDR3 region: CASRDAQGAGNEQFF. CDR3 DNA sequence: TGCGCCAGCAGAGACGCACAGGGGGCGGGAAATGAGCAGTTCTTC.

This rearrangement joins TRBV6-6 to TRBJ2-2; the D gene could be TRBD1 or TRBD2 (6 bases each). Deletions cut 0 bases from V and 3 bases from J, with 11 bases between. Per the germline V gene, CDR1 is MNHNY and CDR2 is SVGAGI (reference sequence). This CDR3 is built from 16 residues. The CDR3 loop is CASSYSQRGHTGELFF. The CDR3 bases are TGTGCCAGCAGTTACTCGCAACGGGGGCACACCGGGGAGCTGTTTTTT.

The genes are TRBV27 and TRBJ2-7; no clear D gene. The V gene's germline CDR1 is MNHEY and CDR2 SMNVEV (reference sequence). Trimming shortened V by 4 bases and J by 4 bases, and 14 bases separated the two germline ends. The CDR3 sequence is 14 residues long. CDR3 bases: TGTGCCAGCAGTTCCTCCCTCCGGCCTTACGAGCAGTACTTC. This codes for CASSSSLRPYEQYF.

The CDR3 sequence is CASSIVAGGPYEQYF. In nucleotides, the CDR3 is TGTGCCAGTAGTATAGTCGCGGGAGGGCCATACGAGCAGTACTTC. V usage is TRBV19 and J usage is TRBJ2-7, with 9 positions matching TRBD2. In germline, CDR1 is LNHDA, CDR2 SQIVND (reference sequence). The V and J ends lost 1 base and 4 bases, in that order; junction bases with no gene match: 5. CDR3 length: 15 residues. The full variable domain, its missing parts supplied by reference TRBV19 and TRBJ2-7, is DGGITQSPKYLFRKEGQNVTLSCEQNLNHDAMYWYRQDPGQGLRLIYYSQIVNDFQKGDIAEGYSVSREKKESFPLTVTSAQKNPTAFYLCASSIVAGGPYEQYFGPGTRLTVT.

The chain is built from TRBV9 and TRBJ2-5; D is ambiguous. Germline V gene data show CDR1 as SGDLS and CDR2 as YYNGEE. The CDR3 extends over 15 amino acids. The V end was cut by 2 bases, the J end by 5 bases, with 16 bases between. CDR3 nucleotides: TGTGCCAGCAGCGTCAGCATCGGTGCCGGCGAGACCCAGTACTTC. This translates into CASSVSIGAGETQYF. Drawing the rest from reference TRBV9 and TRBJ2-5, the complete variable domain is DSGVTQTPKHLITATGQRVTLRCSPRSGDLSVYWYQQSLDQGLQFLIQYYNGEERAKGNILERFSAQQFPDLHSELNLSSLELGDSALYFCASSVSIGAGETQYFGPGTRLLVL.

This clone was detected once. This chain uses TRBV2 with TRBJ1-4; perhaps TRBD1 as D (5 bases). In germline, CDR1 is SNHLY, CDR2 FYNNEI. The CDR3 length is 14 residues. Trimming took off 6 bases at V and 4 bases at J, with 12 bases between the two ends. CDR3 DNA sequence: TGTGCCAGCAGCAGGGATGAGGTTAATGAAAAACTGTTTTTT. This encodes CASSRDEVNEKLFF. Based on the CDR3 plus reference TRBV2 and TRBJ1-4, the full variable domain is EPEVTQTPSHQVTQMGQEVILRCVPISNHLYFYWYRQILGQKVEFLVSFYNNEISEKSEIFDDQFSVERPDGSNFTLKIRSTKLEDSAMYFCASSRDEVNEKLFFGSGTQLSVL.

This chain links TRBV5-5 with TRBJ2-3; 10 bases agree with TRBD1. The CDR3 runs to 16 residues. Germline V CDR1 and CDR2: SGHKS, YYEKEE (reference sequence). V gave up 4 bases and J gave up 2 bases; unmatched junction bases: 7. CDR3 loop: CASSPQTGGLTDTQYF. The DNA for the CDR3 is TGTGCCAGCAGCCCCCAGACAGGGGGCCTCACAGATACGCAGTATTTT.

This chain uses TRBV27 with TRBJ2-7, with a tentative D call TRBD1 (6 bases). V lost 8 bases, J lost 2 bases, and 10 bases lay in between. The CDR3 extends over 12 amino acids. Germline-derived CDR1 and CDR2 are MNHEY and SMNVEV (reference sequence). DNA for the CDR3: TGTGCCAGCCAAGGGGGAACCTACGAGCAGTACTTC. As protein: CASQGGTYEQYF.

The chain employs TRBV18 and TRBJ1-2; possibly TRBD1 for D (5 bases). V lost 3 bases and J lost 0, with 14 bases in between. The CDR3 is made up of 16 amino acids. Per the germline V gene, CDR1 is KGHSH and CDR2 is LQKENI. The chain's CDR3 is CASSPQGLSSNYGYTF. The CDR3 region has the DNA TGTGCCAGCTCACCTCAGGGCCTCTCCTCTAACTATGGCTACACCTTC.

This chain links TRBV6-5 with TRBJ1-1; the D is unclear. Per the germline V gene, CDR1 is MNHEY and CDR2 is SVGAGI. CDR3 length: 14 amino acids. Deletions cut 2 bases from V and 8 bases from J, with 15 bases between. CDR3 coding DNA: TGTGCCAGCAGTTACGCTTCCGTCGTGGGAGAAGCTTTCTTT. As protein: CASSYASVVGEAFF.

The CDR3 sequence is CASSVSSGGAAGSYNEQFF. CDR3 DNA: TGTGCCAGCAGCGTTAGTTCAGGGGGGGCCGCGGGCTCCTACAATGAGCAGTTCTTC. V and J are TRBV9 and TRBJ2-1; either TRBD1 or TRBD2 may supply D (7 bases each). The CDR3 runs 19 residues. Germline V gene lookup returns CDR1 SGDLS and CDR2 YYNGEE. The V end was cut by 2 bases, the J end by 0 bases, with 21 bases between.

CDR3 protein: CASTLDSYEQYF. The DNA for the CDR3 is TGTGCCAGCACCTTGGACTCTTACGAGCAGTACTTC. The chain joins TRBV25-1 to TRBJ2-7; possible D gene TRBD2, 5 bases. The CDR3 loop spans 12 amino acids. CDR1 is MGHDK and CDR2 is SYGVNS in the germline V gene. Trimming took 7 bases from V and 4 from J, leaving 11 bases between them.

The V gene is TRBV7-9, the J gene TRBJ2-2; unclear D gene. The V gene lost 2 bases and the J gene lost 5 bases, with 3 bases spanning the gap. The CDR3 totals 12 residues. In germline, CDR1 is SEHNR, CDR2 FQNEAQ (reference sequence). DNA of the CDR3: TGTGCCAGCAGCTTAACTACCGGGGAGCTGTTTTTT. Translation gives CASSLTTGELFF.

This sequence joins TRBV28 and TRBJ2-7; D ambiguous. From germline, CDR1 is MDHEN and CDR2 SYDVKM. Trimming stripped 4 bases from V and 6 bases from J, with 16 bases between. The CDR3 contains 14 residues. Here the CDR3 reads CASSYPTAQREQYF. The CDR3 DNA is TGTGCCAGCAGTTATCCCACAGCCCAACGCGAGCAGTACTTC.

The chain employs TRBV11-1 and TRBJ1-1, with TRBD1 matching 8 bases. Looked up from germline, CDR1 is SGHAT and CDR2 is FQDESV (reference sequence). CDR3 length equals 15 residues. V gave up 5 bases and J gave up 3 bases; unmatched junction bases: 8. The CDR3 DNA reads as TGTGCCAGCAGCCCACCGGACAGGGCGGACACTGAAGCTTTCTTT. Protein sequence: CASSPPDRADTEAFF.

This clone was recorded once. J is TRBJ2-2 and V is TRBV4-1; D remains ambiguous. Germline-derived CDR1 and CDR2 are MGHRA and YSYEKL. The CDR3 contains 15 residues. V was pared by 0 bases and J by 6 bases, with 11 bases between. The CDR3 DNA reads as TGCGCCAGCAGCCAAGATTGGCTAGTTGCCGGGGAGCTGTTTTTT. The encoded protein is CASSQDWLVAGELFF.